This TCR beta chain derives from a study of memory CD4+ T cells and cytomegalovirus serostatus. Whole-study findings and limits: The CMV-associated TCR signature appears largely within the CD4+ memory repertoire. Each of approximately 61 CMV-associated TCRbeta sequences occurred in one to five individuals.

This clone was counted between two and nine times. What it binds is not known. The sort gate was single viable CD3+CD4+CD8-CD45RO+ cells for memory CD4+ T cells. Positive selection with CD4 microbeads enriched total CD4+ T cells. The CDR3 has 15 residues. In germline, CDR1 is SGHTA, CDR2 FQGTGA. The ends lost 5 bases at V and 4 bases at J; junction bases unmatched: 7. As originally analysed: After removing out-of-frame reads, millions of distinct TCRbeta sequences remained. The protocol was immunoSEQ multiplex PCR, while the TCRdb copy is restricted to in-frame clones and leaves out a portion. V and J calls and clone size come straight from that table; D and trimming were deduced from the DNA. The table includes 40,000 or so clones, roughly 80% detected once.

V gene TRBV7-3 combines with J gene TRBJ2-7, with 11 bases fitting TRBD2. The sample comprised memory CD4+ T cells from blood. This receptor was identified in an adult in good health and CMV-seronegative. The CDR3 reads CASSLSGGAQYEQYF. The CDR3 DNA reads TGTGCCAGCAGCCTTAGCGGGGGGGCTCAATACGAGCAGTACTTC.